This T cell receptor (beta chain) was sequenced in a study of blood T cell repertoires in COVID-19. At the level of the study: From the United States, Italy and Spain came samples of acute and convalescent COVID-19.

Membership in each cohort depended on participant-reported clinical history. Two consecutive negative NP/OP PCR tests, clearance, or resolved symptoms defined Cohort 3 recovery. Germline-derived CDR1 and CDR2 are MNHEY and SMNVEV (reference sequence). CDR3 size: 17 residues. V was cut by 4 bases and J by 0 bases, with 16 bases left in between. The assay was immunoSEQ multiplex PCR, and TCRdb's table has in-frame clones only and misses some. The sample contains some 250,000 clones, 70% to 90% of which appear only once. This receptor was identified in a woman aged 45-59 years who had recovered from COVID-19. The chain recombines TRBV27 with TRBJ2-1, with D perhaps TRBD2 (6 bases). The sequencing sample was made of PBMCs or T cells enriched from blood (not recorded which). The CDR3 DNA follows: TGTGCCAGCAGTTACACCCAACCCGGGAGCTCCTACAATGAGCAGTTCTTC. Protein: CASSYTQPGSSYNEQFF.